Below, 2 T cell receptor beta chains from the same sample are listed, as sequenced in a study of T cell responses to AZD1222 COVID-19 vaccine. Assay: immunoSEQ multiplex PCR; the TCRdb copy retains only in-frame clones and omits some. Counted here are 100,000 to 150,000 clones, approximately 90% occurring once; the ten biggest clones make up approximately 7.5%. The material was peripheral blood, obtained on day 0 of AZD1222 vaccination. These receptors were taken from an adult in good health.

This clone appeared once. This chain links TRBV15 with TRBJ2-1; possibly TRBD2 for D (6 bases). The CDR3 is made up of 15 amino acids. CDR1 and CDR2 (germline): LNHNV, YYDKDF (reference sequence). Between the trimmed V and J ends, which lost 0 bases and 9 bases, there was a span of 15 bases. CDR3 sequence (DNA): TGTGCCACCAGCAGAGAACTTTCCGGGAGCAGTGAGCAGTTCTTC. Its translation: CATSRELSGSSEQFF.

A single count supports this clone. This chain connects TRBV28 to TRBJ2-3; 11 nucleotides line up with TRBD2. Germline CDR1 MDHEN, CDR2 SYDVKM. The junction had 6 bases not matched to a gene; V was cut back by 5 bases and J by 5 bases. The CDR3 covers 15 residues. The DNA of the CDR3 is TGTGCCAGCAGTCTAGCGGGAGGAGAAGTAGATACGCAGTATTTT. Translation gives CASSLAGGEVDTQYF.